This T cell receptor (beta chain) was profiled in a study of identical twins. The ends were cut back, 5 bases at V and 1 base at J, with 14 bases in the middle. This CDR3 has 15 residues. The V gene's germline CDR1 is SEHNR and CDR2 FQNEAQ (reference sequence). The table lists this clonotype with a few counts. Its antigen is as yet unknown. Study-wide points: It was out-of-frame TCR alpha sharing in monozygotic twins that models underestimated. Zero-insertion findings could be partly confounded by invariant cells (MAIT and iNKT cells). Abundant cord blood beta clonotypes carried fewer insertions; memory repertoires showed none.

A universal primer site arose from template switching, and cDNA bore unique molecular identifiers. TCRdb passed the 5' RACE reads through MiXCR, listing each CDR3 protein once. The table has about 700,000 distinct CDR3 sequences, 8.6% seen once. Another study also made use of these data, one on yellow fever vaccine responses in identical twins.

The gene calls are TRBV7-9 and TRBJ2-5; possible D gene TRBD1, 6 bases. The sequence came from a woman under 30 in good health. Specimen: PBMCs. The CDR3 DNA reads as TGTGCCAGCAGCGAGGGGACACGGACCCAAGAGACCCAGTACTTC. This gives the protein CASSEGTRTQETQYF.